This T cell receptor beta chain was found in a study of control samples from healthy donors and cancer patients. Sequencing was performed with immunoSEQ multiplex PCR; in TCRdb, only in-frame clones are kept and a portion is missing. The sample includes about 120,000 clones, roughly 90% of them seen just once. V lost 5 bases and J lost 4; bases outside the gene matches: 9. This CDR3 comprises 15 residues. Germline CDR1 is MNHEY and CDR2 is SMNVEV (reference sequence). The chain has TRBV27 and TRBJ1-1; 8 positions agree with TRBD1. The source material was blood. The source is a man aged 18 to 29 in good health. CDR3: CASSPTWTGSTEAFF. In DNA, the CDR3 is TGTGCCAGCAGTCCAACATGGACAGGGAGCACTGAAGCTTTCTTT.